This is a list of T cell receptor beta chains from one sample in a study of metastatic and nonmetastatic thyroid tumors. Using MiXCR, TCRdb reanalyzed the PCR reads. In the table there are around 19,000 clones, approximately 16% of which are singletons. The material sequenced was tumor tissue. These receptors all come from a female donor with papillary thyroid cancer or a benign thyroid nodule (not recorded which). Some clones in this sample may be carry-over from other donors' samples. Each CDR3 is given with its conserved first and last residue. D genes are given only for firm matches. Only part of the rows carry a size: once, few, many, or a class if the clone is expanded.

cdr3_length	d_call	v_call	j_call	clone_size	cdr3_aa	cdr3_nt
14	NA	TRBV12-3/TRBV12-4	TRBJ2-7	few	CASSLEAGTYEQYF	TGTGCCAGCAGTTTAGAGGCAGGGACGTACGAGCAGTACTTC
15	NA	TRBV7-3	TRBJ1-6	many	CASSPGAGDNSPLHF	TGTGCCAGCAGCCCGGGGGCGGGAGATAATTCACCCCTCCACTTT
12	NA	TRBV4-2	TRBJ1-4	many	CASSQMGEKLFF	TGTGCCAGCAGCCAGATGGGCGAAAAACTGTTTTTT
15	TRBD2	TRBV28	TRBJ2-7	few	CFSSGPSGATYEQYF	TGTTTCAGCAGTGGCCCTAGCGGGGCTACCTACGAGCAGTACTTC
13	NA	TRBV7-8	TRBJ2-7	NA	CASRPDSSYEQHF	TGCGCCAGCAGACCGGACTCCTCCTACGAGCAGCACTTC
18	TRBD2	TRBV20-1	TRBJ2-7	many	CSAGTGLAGASAYYEQYF	TGCAGTGCTGGGACTGGACTAGCGGGGGCCTCGGCGTACTACGAGCAGTACTTC
12	NA	TRBV7-3	TRBJ2-1	medium-sized	CASSQRSNEQFF	TGTGCCAGCAGCCAAAGGTCCAATGAGCAGTTCTTC
21	TRBD1	TRBV28	TRBJ1-1	many	CASSSPLYLYRDRGRGTEAFF	TGTGCCAGCAGTTCTCCACTGTACCTGTACCGGGACAGGGGGCGCGGGACTGAAGCTTTCTTT
12	NA	TRBV30	TRBJ1-3	many	CAWSGEGSTIYF	TGTGCCTGGAGCGGGGAGGGGAGCACCATATATTTT
13	NA	TRBV30	TRBJ2-5	many	CAWSVGIQETQYF	TGTGCCTGGAGTGTAGGTATTCAAGAGACCCAGTACTTC
13	NA	TRBV5-1	TRBJ2-7	many	CASSGSSYYEQYF	TGCGCCAGCAGCGGCTCATCCTACTACGAGCAGTACTTC
14	NA	TRBV30	TRBJ1-4	many	CAWVGPGTNEKLFF	TGTGCCTGGGTCGGACCGGGAACTAATGAAAAACTGTTTTTT
15	TRBD2	TRBV6-1	TRBJ2-1	NA	CASIPIGRAYNEQFF	TGTGCCAGCATTCCTATCGGGAGGGCCTACAATGAGCAGTTCTTC
12	TRBD1	TRBV6-6	TRBJ1-1	many	CASSYSGGGSIF	TGTGCCAGCAGTTATTCAGGGGGCGGTTCCATCTTT
13	NA	TRBV20-1	TRBJ1-2	many	CSAWDTTVYGYTF	TGCAGTGCTTGGGACACGACCGTCTATGGCTACACCTTC
15	TRBD1	TRBV6-5	TRBJ2-1	NA	CASIYPYRGSNEQFF	TGTGCCAGCATTTACCCTTACAGGGGGAGTAATGAGCAGTTCTTC
13	NA	TRBV25-1	TRBJ2-7	many	CASSDEDTYEQYF	TGTGCCAGCAGTGACGAGGACACCTACGAGCAGTACTTC
15	NA	TRBV7-9	TRBJ2-7	many	CASSYNRASLLEQYF	TGTGCCAGCAGCTACAACCGAGCCTCCCTTTTAGAGCAGTACTTC
13	TRBD2	TRBV20-1	TRBJ2-7	many	CSASGGSGAEQYF	TGCAGTGCCTCGGGGGGTAGCGGGGCCGAGCAGTACTTC
16	NA	TRBV7-6	TRBJ2-1	NA	CASSTSAGSSYNEQFF	TGTGCTAGCAGCACCTCGGCTGGGAGCTCCTACAATGAGCAGTTCTTC
14	NA	TRBV4-2	TRBJ1-5	many	CASSQDGGNQPQHF	TGTGCCAGCAGCCAAGACGGGGGGAATCAGCCCCAGCATTTT
14	TRBD2	TRBV20-1	TRBJ2-7	many	CSARDGTSGRLSYF	TGCAGTGCTAGAGACGGGACTAGCGGGAGGTTATCGTACTTC
20	TRBD1	TRBV6-2/TRBV6-3	TRBJ2-3	many	CASSSPTRQGAHLYPDTQYF	TGTGCCAGCAGTTCTCCGACACGACAGGGGGCGCATCTTTATCCAGATACGCAGTATTTT
18	TRBD2	TRBV12-5	TRBJ2-5	medium-sized	CASGLATTSGGAGETQYF	TGTGCTAGTGGTTTGGCCACCACTAGCGGGGGGGCTGGAGAGACCCAGTACTTC
14	NA	TRBV29-1	TRBJ1-1	many	CSVAPDRPNTEAFF	TGCAGCGTTGCCCCTGACAGGCCGAACACTGAAGCTTTCTTT
16	TRBD1	TRBV27	TRBJ1-1	many	CASSTEGARVNTEAFF	TGTGCCAGCAGTACGGAGGGGGCGCGGGTGAACACTGAAGCTTTCTTT
15	NA	TRBV6-2/TRBV6-3	TRBJ2-2	few	CAISYVTLNTGELFF	TGTGCCATCAGTTACGTAACCCTGAACACCGGGGAGCTGTTTTTT
15	NA	TRBV28	TRBJ2-5	medium-sized	CASSLAGAAQETQYF	TGTGCCAGCAGTCTTGCAGGGGCGGCTCAAGAGACCCAGTACTTC
14	NA	TRBV6-2/TRBV6-3	TRBJ2-3	many	CASSYGFRTDTQYF	TGTGCCAGCAGTTATGGATTTAGGACAGATACGCAGTATTTT
15	NA	TRBV4-2	TRBJ2-2	many	CASSRHSGNTGELFF	TGTGCCAGCAGCCGACATAGCGGGAACACCGGGGAGCTGTTTTTT
12	NA	TRBV3-1	TRBJ1-2	many	CASNSANYGYTF	TGTGCCAGCAATTCGGCTAACTATGGCTACACCTTC
16	NA	TRBV6-2/TRBV6-3	TRBJ2-5	NA	CASSIQSGGGQETQYF	TGTGCCAGCAGTATACAATCAGGGGGGGGCCAAGAGACCCAGTACTTC
13	NA	TRBV11-3	TRBJ1-1	NA	CASSRSERGGAFF	TGTGCCAGCAGCAGGTCGGAAAGGGGTGGAGCTTTCTTT
19	TRBD2	TRBV15	TRBJ2-2	many	CATSGTGPWTSGRTGELFF	TGTGCCACCAGCGGGACCGGGCCGTGGACTAGCGGGAGGACCGGGGAGCTGTTTTTT
16	NA	TRBV30	TRBJ1-5	many	CAWSVGGAGSNQPQHF	TGTGCCTGGAGTGTCGGGGGCGCGGGGAGCAATCAGCCCCAGCATTTT
14	NA	TRBV5-1	TRBJ2-2	many	CASRRGDNTGELFF	TGCGCCAGCAGAAGAGGGGATAACACCGGGGAGCTGTTTTTT
14	NA	TRBV6-1	TRBJ2-1	NA	CASSEGVWKPEQFF	TGTGCCAGCAGTGAGGGGGTGTGGAAGCCTGAGCAGTTCTTC
17	TRBD1	TRBV6-5	TRBJ2-3	many	CASSYKMLGGRTDTQYF	TGTGCCAGCAGTTACAAGATGTTAGGGGGCCGCACAGATACGCAGTATTTT
16	TRBD2	TRBV3-1	TRBJ2-2	many	CASSHTSGGYTGELFF	TGTGCCAGCAGCCATACTAGCGGGGGATACACCGGGGAGCTGTTTTTT
12	NA	TRBV12-3/TRBV12-4	TRBJ1-2	medium-sized	CSSRGPAWGYTF	TGTTCAAGCCGAGGGCCTGCTTGGGGCTACACCTTC
13	NA	TRBV11-3	TRBJ1-1	NA	CASSLARSREAFF	TGTGCCAGCAGCTTAGCAAGGTCGCGTGAAGCTTTCTTT
15	TRBD1	TRBV5-8	TRBJ1-5	medium-sized	CASSLTGGAYQPQHF	TGTGCCAGCAGCTTGACAGGGGGCGCGTATCAGCCCCAGCATTTT
16	TRBD1	TRBV6-1	TRBJ1-2	NA	CDSSEVGQWSFFGYTF	TGTGACAGCAGTGAAGTGGGACAGTGGTCTTTTTTTGGCTACACCTTC
13	TRBD1	TRBV29-1	TRBJ2-7	medium-sized	CSVGGTGAYEQYF	TGCAGCGTTGGGGGGACAGGGGCCTACGAGCAGTACTTC
15	NA	TRBV4-1	TRBJ1-3	many	CASSQELVSGNTIYF	TGCGCCAGCAGCCAAGAATTGGTTTCTGGAAACACCATATATTTT
16	NA	TRBV4-1	TRBJ2-6	many	CASSQEAGSGANVLTF	TGCGCCAGCAGCCAAGAGGCGGGCTCTGGGGCCAACGTCCTGACTTTC